The entry that follows covers one T cell receptor (beta chain) sequence. What it binds is not known. The source of the sample is a study of OX40 agonist ivuxolimab in advanced cancers. On the study more broadly: Three patients, one with hepatocellular carcinoma and two with cutaneous melanoma, responded partially.

The CDR3 loop spans 15 amino acids. CDR1 is SGHVS and CDR2 is FNYEAQ in the germline V gene. V lost 5 bases and J lost 3; bases outside the gene matches: 7. Study-wide findings and caveats: CD4+ and CD8+ blood T cells expanded clonally by week 6 at 0.1 to 3.0 mg/kg. CD8+ T cells averaged more expanded clones than CD4+.

TCRdb's table, derived via immunoSEQ multiplex PCR, lists solely in-frame clones and lacks some. The table includes around 57,000 clones, less than 85% detected once. The sequences come from CD4+ or CD8+ T cells sorted from blood, collected in a trial of the OX40 agonist ivuxolimab. This TCR derives from an adult with an advanced solid tumor such as melanoma, head and neck, liver or kidney cancer. V and J are TRBV7-6 and TRBJ2-7; 10 nucleotides match TRBD1. The CDR3 sequence: CASSAAGTGDYEQYF. The CDR3 DNA reads as TGTGCCAGCAGCGCAGCCGGGACAGGGGACTACGAGCAGTACTTC. The whole variable domain, filled in from reference TRBV7-6 and TRBJ2-7, reads GAGVSQSPRYKVTKRGQDVALRCDPISGHVSLYWYRQALGQGPEFLTYFNYEAQQDKSGLPNDRFSAERPEGSISTLTIQRTEQRDSAMYRCASSAAGTGDYEQYFGPGTRLTVT.